This passage covers 10 T cell receptor beta chains from one sample sequenced in a study of cytomegalovirus exposure and HLA in healthy donors. The PCR contained 60 Vbeta and 13 Jbeta primers. Data came from immunoSEQ multiplex PCR; TCRdb stores just in-frame clones and leaves some out. The repertoire includes about 110,000 clones, approximately 86% of them detected once, and around 2% sits in the top ten. Specimen: PBMCs. These receptors all stem from a man aged 35 to 55 in good health and CMV-seronegative.

V is TRBV5-4 and J is TRBJ1-1; 8 bases match TRBD1. CDR3 length: 16 residues. Per the germline V gene, CDR1 is SGHNT and CDR2 is YYREEE (reference sequence). V dropped 3 bases and J dropped 5; count of bases not matched to a gene: 12. CDR3 DNA: TGTGCCAGCAGCTCCTGGTATCGGACAGGGAGTACTGAAGCTTTCTTT. This gives the protein CASSSWYRTGSTEAFF.

The rearrangement links TRBV27 to TRBJ1-1; 7 nucleotides align to TRBD1. The CDR3 consists of 15 residues. Per germline, CDR1 MNHEY and CDR2 SMNVEV (reference sequence). V dropped 4 bases and J dropped 5; count of bases not matched to a gene: 10. Written as DNA, the CDR3 is TGTGCCAGCAGTTCGGGGACAGTAGTAGGGACTGAAGCTTTCTTT. Translation gives CASSSGTVVGTEAFF.

The V call is TRBV2, the J call TRBJ1-6; weak D call: TRBD1 (5 bases). The V end lost 0 bases, the J end lost 9 bases, and 15 bases lay between the germline ends. Germline CDR1 and CDR2: SNHLY and FYNNEI. The CDR3 consists of 16 residues. CDR3 DNA sequence: TGTGCCAGCAGTGAAGCGGGAGGACAAACTAGTTCACCCCTCCACTTT. It encodes CASSEAGGQTSSPLHF.

A single count supports this clone. The J gene is TRBJ2-5, the V gene TRBV5-6; a possible D gene is TRBD2 (7 bases). CDR1 and CDR2 (germline): SGHDT, YYEEEE. The germline V and J ends were trimmed by 7 bases and 4 bases, with 14 bases remaining between them. This CDR3 is built from 13 residues. CDR3 protein: CASRGALRETQYF. The CDR3 DNA reads as TGTGCCAGCCGGGGGGCCCTCCGAGAGACCCAGTACTTC.

The chain employs TRBV5-1 and TRBJ2-3; D may be TRBD2 (6 bases). Trimming took off 4 bases at V and 5 bases at J, with 14 bases between the two ends. Germline V gene lookup returns CDR1 SGHRS and CDR2 YFSETQ. The CDR3 runs to 14 residues. The CDR3 spells CASSMTGRGDTQYF. The CDR3 nucleotides are TGCGCCAGCAGCATGACGGGGCGGGGAGATACGCAGTATTTT.

The chain employs TRBV5-4 and TRBJ1-1, with TRBD1 identical over 7 bases. This CDR3 has 17 amino acids. Germline CDR1 and CDR2: SGHNT and YYREEE (reference sequence). V lost 0 bases, J lost 2 bases, and 10 bases stayed unmatched. In DNA, the CDR3 is TGTGCCAGCAGCTTGGGAATTTTGACAGGGTATAACACTGAAGCTTTCTTT. Amino acid sequence: CASSLGILTGYNTEAFF.

This clone was observed a single time. The chain joins TRBV4-3 to TRBJ1-4; D call uncertain. The CDR3 spans 14 residues. The ends were cut back, 4 bases at V and 7 bases at J, with 13 bases in the middle. CDR1 is LGHNA and CDR2 is YSLEER in the germline V gene. For the CDR3, the DNA is TGCGCCAGCAGCCCTGCGACGGGAGTTGAAAAACTGTTTTTT. This translates into CASSPATGVEKLFF.

This rearrangement joins TRBV5-8 to TRBJ1-5; 7 nucleotides line up with TRBD1. Germline V gene sequence: CDR1 SGHTS, CDR2 YDEGEE. The CDR3 loop spans 15 amino acids. After removal of 4 bases from V and 9 bases from J, the junction contained 13 bases not matched to a gene. The CDR3 loop reads CASSRSGTATRPQHF. The CDR3, as DNA: TGTGCCAGCAGCCGGTCCGGGACAGCGACTCGGCCCCAGCATTTT.

J is TRBJ1-5 and V is TRBV2; perhaps TRBD1 as D (5 bases). The CDR3 consists of 13 residues. CDR1 SNHLY and CDR2 FYNNEI come from the germline V gene. V lost 5 bases and J lost 5, with 10 bases in between. The CDR3 DNA reads TGTGCCAGCAGTCCAGACAGAGATCAGCCCCAGCATTTT. Translation gives CASSPDRDQPQHF.

This clone was detected only once. The J gene is TRBJ2-7, the V gene TRBV19; 8 bases are a match to TRBD1. Germline V gives CDR1 LNHDA, CDR2 SQIVND (reference sequence). V was clipped by 5 bases and J by 5 bases; unmatched bases: 11. The CDR3 sequence is 15 residues long. The CDR3 nucleotides read TGTGCCAGTAGTGCGCTCCCCGGACAGGGCCACGAGCAGTACTTC. It translates to CASSALPGQGHEQYF.